Each of the 22 T cell receptor beta chains below was sequenced from the same sample in a study of CD8 T cells in ankylosing spondylitis. TCRdb recomputed calls from the 5' RACE reads with MiXCR, one row per CDR3 protein. The sample yields about 220,000 distinct CDR3 sequences, approximately 7.3% seen once. The antigens these receptors bind are not known. Study-level points and caveats: Ankylosing spondylitis blood appeared to carry a characteristic TCR beta motif of roughly 8 highly homologous variants.

What was sequenced was blood, either unsorted or a sorted T cell fraction (not recorded which). Receptors originate from a male donor with ankylosing spondylitis.

The table lists this clonotype with a few counts. This chain uses TRBV4-1 with TRBJ2-7, with TRBD2 matching 7 bases. Trimming cost V 1 base and J 3 bases; bases outside gene matches: 3. Germline lookup yields CDR1 MGHRA and CDR2 YSYEKL. The CDR3 length is 14 residues. The CDR3: CASSQVTGGYEQYF. The CDR3 DNA sequence: TGCGCCAGCAGCCAAGTGACGGGGGGCTACGAGCAGTACTTC.

This clonotype was counted ten times or more. The chain combines TRBV20-1 with TRBJ1-1, with D possibly TRBD1 on 6 matching bases. Per the germline V gene, CDR1 is DFQATT and CDR2 is SNEGSKA (reference sequence). V was shortened by 7 bases and J by 4 bases, with 16 bases between the two germline ends. The CDR3 extends over 13 amino acids. CDR3 sequence: CSVSQGLSTEAFF. In nucleotides, the CDR3 is TGCAGTGTCTCACAGGGCTTGAGCACTGAAGCTTTCTTT.

This clonotype was observed at least ten times. The chain recombines TRBV4-3 with TRBJ2-2; TRBD1 matches at 7 bases. The J segment lost 1 base and the V segment lost 5 bases, leaving 4 bases of the junction unmatched. This CDR3 spans 15 amino acids. The germline gives CDR1 LGHNA, CDR2 YSLEER. This chain's CDR3 is CASSSRQGNTGELFF. The DNA of the CDR3 is TGCGCCAGCAGCTCCCGACAGGGGAACACCGGGGAGCTGTTTTTT.

The table lists this clonotype with many counts. The V and J genes are TRBV25-1 and TRBJ2-7, with D tentatively TRBD1 (5 bases). The V end lost 8 bases, the J end lost 3 bases, and 14 bases lay between the germline ends. Germline loops: CDR1 MGHDK, CDR2 SYGVNS. The CDR3 is 13 residues long. The CDR3 reads CASGKGRHYEQYF. The CDR3 DNA reads as TGTGCCAGCGGGAAGGGGCGGCACTACGAGCAGTACTTC.

Ten or more counts support this clonotype. The chain joins TRBV13 to TRBJ2-5, with D hard to call. From germline, CDR1 is PRHDT and CDR2 FYEKMQ (reference sequence). V dropped 8 bases and J dropped 5 bases, with 12 bases sitting between them. This CDR3 has 12 amino acids. Here the CDR3 DNA reads TGTGCCAGCGCTTCTGGGGATGAGACCCAGTACTTC. Translation gives CASASGDETQYF.

The V gene is TRBV4-1, the J gene TRBJ1-1; D unresolved. Germline CDR1 and CDR2: MGHRA and YSYEKL. The CDR3 totals 18 residues. Between the trimmed V and J ends, which lost 0 bases and 0 bases, there was a span of 17 bases. In nucleotides, the CDR3 is TGCGCCAGCAGCCAAGATCAGGTAGCAGGCGCTATGAACACTGAAGCTTTCTTT. Translated: CASSQDQVAGAMNTEAFF.

This clonotype was seen many times. The CDR3 here is CASSEAGDEFF. In DNA form, the CDR3 reads TGTGCCAGCAGTGAAGCGGGAGATGAGTTCTTC. This chain uses TRBV2 with TRBJ2-1, with a possible D match to TRBD2 (5 bases). V was clipped by 0 bases and J by 14 bases, with 8 bases between them. The CDR3 loop spans 11 amino acids. Germline lookup yields CDR1 SNHLY and CDR2 FYNNEI.

This clonotype was picked up many times. The genes are TRBV7-9 and TRBJ1-1, with TRBD1 identical over 7 bases. The CDR3 covers 15 residues. With 1 base clipped from V and 5 bases from J, the junction kept 7 bases outside the gene matches. Germline values: CDR1 SEHNR, CDR2 FQNEAQ (reference sequence). The CDR3 region is CASSLEEGAETEAFF. The CDR3 DNA follows: TGTGCCAGCAGCTTAGAAGAGGGGGCAGAAACTGAAGCTTTCTTT.

This clonotype was seen ten or more times. This chain uses TRBV29-1 with TRBJ1-2; 7 nucleotides align to TRBD1. J gave up 6 bases and V 7 bases, and 11 bases lay outside the gene matches. The germline gives CDR1 SQVTM, CDR2 ANQGSEA. This CDR3 has 13 residues. The CDR3 DNA sequence: TGCAGCGCCGGGACCTTACAGGGGAATGGCTACACCTTC. Its protein product is CSAGTLQGNGYTF. The whole variable domain, remainder taken from reference TRBV29-1 and TRBJ1-2, is SAVISQKPSRDICQRGTSLTIQCQVDSQVTMMFWYRQQPGQSLTLIATANQGSEATYESGFVIDKFPISRPNLTFSTLTVSNMSPEDSSIYLCSAGTLQGNGYTFGSGTRLTVV.

This clonotype showed up many times. The rearrangement joins TRBV28 to TRBJ2-3, with a possible D match to TRBD1 (5 bases). The V gene lost 6 bases and the J gene lost 6 bases, with 25 bases spanning the gap. Germline V gene lookup returns CDR1 MDHEN and CDR2 SYDVKM. This CDR3 has 17 amino acids. CDR3 region: CASRLPPGQSNFDTQYF. The CDR3 DNA is TGTGCCAGCAGACTACCCCCAGGGCAGAGCAACTTCGATACGCAGTATTTT.

This clonotype was detected ten times or more. The chain joins TRBV28 to TRBJ2-1; TRBD2 agrees at 10 bases. After removal of 8 bases from V and 4 bases from J, the junction contained 8 bases not matched to a gene. Germline values: CDR1 MDHEN, CDR2 SYDVKM. CDR3 length: 15 residues. The CDR3 is CASGGLAGEYNEQFF. Written as DNA, the CDR3 is TGTGCCAGCGGGGGGCTAGCGGGAGAATACAATGAGCAGTTCTTC.

This clonotype was seen many times. The chain carries TRBV7-2 and TRBJ2-1; D not resolved. The CDR3 runs to 13 residues. Germline CDR1 reads SGHTA; CDR2 reads FQGNSA. V dropped 2 bases and J dropped 3 bases, with 5 bases sitting between them. CDR3 loop: CASSLWDYNEQFF. DNA of the CDR3: TGTGCCAGCAGCTTATGGGACTACAATGAGCAGTTCTTC.

This clonotype was picked up many times. The chain carries TRBV27 and TRBJ1-3; tentative D call: TRBD1 (6 bases). The CDR3 spans 15 residues. Per germline, CDR1 MNHEY and CDR2 SMNVEV (reference sequence). V lost 2 bases and J 2 bases, leaving 10 bases between the germline ends. CDR3 sequence: CASSLDSGAGNTIYF. The CDR3 DNA follows: TGTGCCAGCAGTTTAGACTCAGGGGCTGGAAACACCATATATTTT.

The genes are TRBV20-1 and TRBJ2-1, with unresolved D. The V end lost 3 bases, the J end lost 8 bases, and 5 bases lay between the germline ends. Germline lookup yields CDR1 DFQATT and CDR2 SNEGSKA (reference sequence). The CDR3 length is 10 residues. The CDR3 DNA follows: TGCAGTGCTAGGGGATATGAGCAGTTCTTC. Protein product: CSARGYEQFF.

This clonotype has ten or more counts. The V gene is TRBV20-1, the J gene TRBJ1-3; the D gene is possibly TRBD1 (6 bases). CDR3 size: 15 residues. Germline-derived CDR1 and CDR2 are DFQATT and SNEGSKA (reference sequence). With 0 bases removed from V and 5 bases from J, the gap between germline ends came to 14 bases. In DNA form, the CDR3 reads TGCAGTGCTAGAGATCGTGGGGGCGGGCGAAACACCATATATTTT. Its translation: CSARDRGGGRNTIYF.

This chain's CDR3 is CASTDRTGDGKLFF. Here the CDR3 DNA reads TGTGCCAGCACGGATCGGACAGGAGACGGAAAACTGTTTTTT. The chain employs TRBV7-6 and TRBJ1-4, with 7 positions matching TRBD1. Germline V CDR1 and CDR2: SGHVS, FNYEAQ. The CDR3 sequence is 14 residues long. J gave up 10 bases and V 7 bases, and 12 bases lay outside the gene matches.

Ten or more counts support this clonotype. V is TRBV4-2 and J is TRBJ2-3; 7 bases line up with TRBD2. V lost 8 bases, J lost 1 base, and 9 bases stayed unmatched. Germline-derived CDR1 and CDR2 are LGHNA and YNFKEQ. CDR3 size: 15 residues. The CDR3 protein is CASGDFRGGTDTQYF. The CDR3 DNA reads TGTGCCAGCGGCGACTTTCGGGGGGGCACAGATACGCAGTATTTT.

The chain uses TRBV19 and TRBJ2-1, with TRBD2 as a possible D gene (5 bases). The CDR3 totals 17 residues. V shed 0 bases and J shed 4 bases, with 16 bases lying between them. Germline values: CDR1 LNHDA, CDR2 SQIVND (reference sequence). The CDR3: CASSIDLSGYTYNEQFF. The CDR3 DNA reads as TGTGCCAGTAGTATAGATCTATCGGGGTACACATACAATGAGCAGTTCTTC.

In this sample, this clonotype turned up many times. This chain's CDR3 is CATSREFLVRQGNTGELFF. The CDR3 DNA sequence: TGTGCCACCAGCAGAGAATTCCTGGTTCGACAGGGCAACACCGGGGAGCTGTTTTTT. The J gene is TRBJ2-2, the V gene TRBV15, with TRBD1 matching 7 bases. The CDR3 loop spans 19 amino acids. From germline, CDR1 is LNHNV and CDR2 YYDKDF (reference sequence). The J segment lost 2 bases and the V segment lost 0 bases, leaving 12 bases of the junction unmatched.

This clonotype was recorded many times. The V gene is TRBV27, the J gene TRBJ2-3; possibly TRBD2 for D (5 bases). The CDR3 is 11 amino acids. CDR1 and CDR2 (germline): MNHEY, SMNVEV (reference sequence). Trimming took off 8 bases at V and 14 bases at J, with 17 bases between the two ends. The CDR3 sequence: CASSRSEDAYF. In DNA form, the CDR3 reads TGTGCCAGCTCTAGGTCGGAGGATGCGTATTTT.

This clonotype came up a few times. The CDR3 DNA sequence: TGTGCCAGTAAAAGTATGTTGAGCGGGACAGGGACGAGGACTGAAGCTTTCTTT. It encodes CASKSMLSGTGTRTEAFF. The J gene is TRBJ1-1, the V gene TRBV19; 9 bases agree with TRBD1. The CDR3 runs to 18 residues. After removal of 7 bases from V and 5 bases from J, the junction contained 20 bases not matched to a gene. Germline V gives CDR1 LNHDA, CDR2 SQIVND (reference sequence).

In its sample, this clonotype was seen many times. CDR3 nucleotides: TGTGCCTGTCAACCTGTGAATTCCGGGGAGCTGTTTTTT. It yields the protein CACQPVNSGELFF. The V and J genes are TRBV30 and TRBJ2-2, with D hard to call. Germline-derived CDR1 and CDR2 are GTSNPN and SVGIG (reference sequence). CDR3 length: 13 amino acids. The ends were cut back, 6 bases at V and 6 bases at J, with 14 bases in the middle.